Listed below are T cell receptor beta chains from one sample, sequenced in a study of T cell changes during pregnancy in multiple sclerosis. The method was immunoSEQ multiplex PCR; TCRdb's version includes in-frame clones alone and lacks a portion of them. The data contain tens of thousands of clones, 91% of them singletons. The material sequenced was CD8+ T cells from peripheral blood mononuclear cells, taken before pregnancy. These TCRs come from a female donor with multiple sclerosis, enrolled in a pregnancy study. CDR3s include the opening cysteine and the closing phenylalanine or tryptophan. Each record gives: CDR3 DNA, CDR3 protein, V gene, D gene, J gene, clone size. D genes are given only for firm matches. Only some rows state a clone size, as once, few, many or a class for expanded clones.

CDR3 DNA: TGTGCCAGTCCGGGGGGTACCTACAATGAGCAGTTCTTC
CDR3 protein: CASPGGTYNEQFF
V gene: TRBV2
D gene: TRBD2
J gene: TRBJ2-1
clone size: few

CDR3 DNA: TGTGCCAGCAGTTACGGAACAGGGAACACTGAAGCTTTCTTT
CDR3 protein: CASSYGTGNTEAFF
V gene: TRBV6-5
D gene: .
J gene: TRBJ1-1
clone size: .

CDR3 DNA: TGTGCCATCAGTCGGGACACCTACTACGAGCAGTACTTC
CDR3 protein: CAISRDTYYEQYF
V gene: TRBV10-3
D gene: .
J gene: TRBJ2-7
clone size: .

CDR3 DNA: TGTGCCAGCAGTTACTCGGGCGAATATGGCTACACCTTC
CDR3 protein: CASSYSGEYGYTF
V gene: TRBV6-5
D gene: .
J gene: TRBJ1-2
clone size: .

CDR3 DNA: TGTGCCAGCAAACAGGGGAATCAGCCCCAGCATTTT
CDR3 protein: CASKQGNQPQHF
V gene: TRBV2
D gene: TRBD1
J gene: TRBJ1-5
clone size: .

CDR3 DNA: TGTGCCAGCAGCCAAGAGACAGAAGCTAACTATGGCTACACCTTC
CDR3 protein: CASSQETEANYGYTF
V gene: TRBV4-2
D gene: .
J gene: TRBJ1-2
clone size: .

CDR3 DNA: TGTGCCAGCAGCCGGGACAGGGGGATTTATGGCTACACCTTC
CDR3 protein: CASSRDRGIYGYTF
V gene: TRBV14
D gene: TRBD1
J gene: TRBJ1-2
clone size: once

CDR3 DNA: TGTGCCAGCAGCCCCGTAATAGCGGGGTACACAGATACGCAGTATTTT
CDR3 protein: CASSPVIAGYTDTQYF
V gene: TRBV9
D gene: TRBD2
J gene: TRBJ2-3
clone size: .

CDR3 DNA: TGCAGCGTTGGTGTAGGAGAGAACACTGAAGCTTTCTTT
CDR3 protein: CSVGVGENTEAFF
V gene: TRBV29-1
D gene: .
J gene: TRBJ1-1
clone size: .

CDR3 DNA: TGTGCCAGCGGGTGGGCAAATAATGAAAAACTGTTTTTT
CDR3 protein: CASGWANNEKLFF
V gene: TRBV5-4
D gene: .
J gene: TRBJ1-4
clone size: .

CDR3 DNA: TGTGCCAGTAGTGGACAGGGGGCGCAGGGCGAGCAGTACTTC
CDR3 protein: CASSGQGAQGEQYF
V gene: TRBV19
D gene: TRBD1
J gene: TRBJ2-7
clone size: .